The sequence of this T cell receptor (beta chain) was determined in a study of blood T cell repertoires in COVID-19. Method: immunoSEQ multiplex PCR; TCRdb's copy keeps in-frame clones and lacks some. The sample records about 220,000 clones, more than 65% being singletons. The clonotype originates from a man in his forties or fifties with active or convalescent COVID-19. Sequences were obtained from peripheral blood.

CDR3 sequence: CASKPQGISYEQYF. The CDR3 nucleotides are TGCGCCAGCAAACCTCAGGGGATCTCCTACGAGCAGTACTTC. The V call is TRBV5-1, the J call TRBJ2-7; perhaps TRBD1 as D (6 bases). V was pared by 6 bases and J by 0 bases, with 13 bases between. Germline loops: CDR1 SGHRS, CDR2 YFSETQ. This CDR3 region has 14 residues.